One sample yielded the 8 T cell receptor beta chains listed below, sequenced in a study of shared clonotypes between healthy human individuals. Using immunoSEQ multiplex PCR, the repertoire was profiled, and TCRdb retains in-frame clones only, with some absent. The sample holds around 2,000,000 clones, roughly 95% seen once. Sequenced: naive CD4+ T cells sorted from blood. Subset meaning: CD45RA+ positively selected. These receptors originate from a man younger than 30 in good health.

Comment on this clone: The identical CDR3 is also encoded by other nucleotide sequences in the sample. The rearrangement joins TRBV5-1 to TRBJ2-2; unclear D gene. The CDR3 spans 13 residues. Trimming shortened V by 1 base and J by 7 bases, and 8 bases separated the two germline ends. The V gene's germline CDR1 is SGHRS and CDR2 YFSETQ. In DNA form, the CDR3 reads TGCGCCAGCAGCTTGACCTTAGGCGGGGAGCTGTTTTTT. Translating it yields CASSLTLGGELFF. Full variable domain (outside the CDR3, taken from reference TRBV5-1 and TRBJ2-2): KAGVTQTPRYLIKTRGQQVTLSCSPISGHRSVSWYQQTPGQGLQFLFEYFSETQRNKGNFPGRFSGRQFSNSRSEMNVSTLELGDSALYLCASSLTLGGELFFGEGSRLTVL.

On this clone: The sample has other DNA sequences that encode this CDR3 too. The gene calls are TRBV5-1 and TRBJ2-3; D is unresolved. The CDR3 consists of 15 residues. Germline V gene sequence: CDR1 SGHRS, CDR2 YFSETQ. V gave up 0 bases and J gave up 1 base, with 9 bases separating them. The CDR3 sequence: CASSLAGRGTDTQYF. The CDR3 nucleotides are TGCGCCAGCAGCTTGGCCGGTAGGGGCACAGATACGCAGTATTTT.

CDR3 protein: CASSTQGFNSPLHF. The CDR3 DNA is TGTGCCAGCTCAACCCAGGGGTTTAATTCACCCCTCCACTTT. The chain carries TRBV18 and TRBJ1-6, with D possibly being TRBD1 (6 bases). The V and J ends lost 5 bases and 6 bases respectively, with 11 bases between them. This CDR3 is 14 amino acids long. The germline V gene has CDR1 KGHSH and CDR2 LQKENI.

The genes are TRBV14 and TRBJ2-7, with D tentatively TRBD1 or TRBD2 (6 bases each). The CDR3 is 14 residues long. The V gene lost 7 bases and the J gene lost 3 bases, with 16 bases spanning the gap. CDR1 and CDR2 (germline): SGHDN, FVKESK. Here the CDR3 reads CASNSRGVYYEQYF. CDR3 nucleotides: TGTGCCAGCAACTCAAGGGGGGTTTACTACGAGCAGTACTTC.

The rearrangement joins TRBV6-1 to TRBJ2-5, with D hard to call. Germline V gives CDR1 MNHNS, CDR2 SASEGT. The CDR3 is made up of 11 amino acids. Trimming cost V 7 bases and J 4 bases, with 7 bases left between them. CDR3 in amino acids: CASIRGETQYF. The CDR3 coding sequence is TGTGCCAGCATCCGTGGAGAGACCCAGTACTTC.

Note on this clone: Additional DNA sequences in this sample encode the identical CDR3. V usage is TRBV30 and J usage is TRBJ2-7, with D perhaps TRBD2 (5 bases). This CDR3 contains 12 residues. V lost 2 bases and J lost 2, with 7 bases in between. Germline lookup yields CDR1 GTSNPN and CDR2 SVGIG (reference sequence). In DNA, the CDR3 is TGTGCCTGGAGTCGGGGTCCCTACGAGCAGTACTTC. Translation: CAWSRGPYEQYF.

This chain links TRBV19 with TRBJ1-1; D is unclear. The CDR3 has 17 residues. Between the trimmed V and J ends, which lost 3 bases and 0 bases, there was a span of 17 bases. The germline V gene encodes CDR1 LNHDA and CDR2 SQIVND (reference sequence). The CDR3 is CASSIPPGRYMNTEAFF. The DNA for the CDR3 is TGTGCCAGTAGTATTCCCCCCGGACGGTATATGAACACTGAAGCTTTCTTT.

Remarks on this clone: Other DNA sequences in the same sample also yield this CDR3. The V call is TRBV11-2, the J call TRBJ2-5, with D tentatively TRBD2 (6 bases). The CDR3 runs to 13 residues. Germline values: CDR1 SGHAT, CDR2 FQNNGV. Trimming removed 1 base from V and 5 bases from J, with 8 bases in between. The CDR3 coding sequence is TGTGCCAGCAGCTTAGGGGGGGTCGAGACCCAGTACTTC. Translation: CASSLGGVETQYF.